This TCR beta chain was obtained from a study of technical replicates of blood from a few donors. Looked up from germline, CDR1 is SNHLY and CDR2 is FYNNEI. CDR3 size: 14 residues. V was pared by 2 bases and J by 2 bases, with 9 bases between. TCRdb's table, derived via immunoSEQ multiplex PCR, lists solely in-frame clones and lacks some. The table shows fewer than 90,000 clones, with roughly 94% occurring only once. Sequencing input: T cells isolated from PBMCs. This TCR was recovered from a human donor in good health. This chain links TRBV2 with TRBJ1-1, with D tentatively TRBD1 (5 bases). The CDR3 reads CASSEQGHNTEAFF. CDR3 in DNA: TGTGCCAGCAGTGAACAGGGCCATAACACTGAAGCTTTCTTT.